The source of this T cell receptor beta chain is a study of spatial heterogeneity in lung cancer. Study in general: Consistently, beta-chain sequences turned up in larger numbers than alpha-chain sequences did.

This clonotype appeared many times. Time point defined: sample taken at primary tumor resection. Unsorted samples of tumor, nontumor lung or frozen PBMC had their whole RNA sequenced. Donors were around 70 untreated early-stage non-small cell lung cancer patients. Each molecule of TCR cDNA was tagged with one unique molecular identifier. TCRdb used MiXCR to reprocess the 5' RACE reads, holding one entry per CDR3 protein. Of over 12,000 distinct CDR3 sequences listed, 10% were seen once; the top ten hold roughly 28%. The specimen was PBMCs, collected at surgery. This TCR came from a male donor with early-stage non-small cell lung cancer.

The CDR3 loop reads CASSAGTDYNEQFF. The CDR3 region has the DNA TGTGCCAGCAGTGCCGGGACCGACTACAATGAGCAGTTCTTC. The V and J genes are TRBV2 and TRBJ2-1; D assignment may be TRBD1 or TRBD2 (5 bases each). CDR1 SNHLY and CDR2 FYNNEI come from the germline V gene. The V and J ends lost 4 bases and 3 bases respectively, with 10 bases between them. This CDR3 has 14 residues. Using reference TRBV2 and TRBJ2-1 for the parts outside the CDR3, the full variable domain is EPEVTQTPSHQVTQMGQEVILRCVPISNHLYFYWYRQILGQKVEFLVSFYNNEISEKSEIFDDQFSVERPDGSNFTLKIRSTKLEDSAMYFCASSAGTDYNEQFFGPGTRLTVL.